This TCR beta chain was observed in a study of T cells expressing NK-cell markers. Study-wide context: Sorted CD3+CD56-NKG2C+, CD3+CD56+NKG2C- and CD3+CD56+NKG2C+ T cells were the source of the TCR beta repertoires.

TCRdb reprocessed the 5' RACE reads, keeping one entry per CDR3 protein, no DNA. This sample contains about 380,000 distinct CDR3 sequences. Study results and limitations: In a few donors, dominant clonotypes made up about 25-60.1% of CD3+CD56-NKG2C+ cells. In more than five donors, dominant CD3+CD56+NKG2C+ clones formed about 1.0-7.0% of CD8+ cells.

A word on this clonotype: The antigen is undetermined.

Sequencing was carried out using blood T cells: a sorted CD56 or NKG2C T cell subset, CD4+ or CD8+ T cells, or bulk PBMC T cells (not recorded which). The source of this sequence is a man aged 18 to 70 in good health.

The chain's CDR3 is CSVRTGLNQPQHF. This chain uses TRBV29-1 with TRBJ1-5; no DNA is available, so the TRBD1 call from TCRdb remains unchecked. CDR3 size: 13 residues. CDR1 is SQVTM, CDR2 ANQGSEA, per germline.